This T cell receptor (beta chain) was recorded in a study of cytomegalovirus exposure and HLA in healthy donors. Germline CDR1 is SGHTA and CDR2 is FQGNSA. The CDR3 extends over 16 amino acids. Trimming took 1 base from V and 3 from J, leaving 16 bases between them. Study-level results: There were 150 or so TCR beta chains listed as cytomegalovirus-associated. Because they were indistinguishable, some V segments, including TRBV6-2 and TRBV6-3, were excluded. Later, TCR association rates were found to vary by HLA locus, highest for DRB1 and lowest for HLA-C.

Participants comprised healthy donors of bone marrow. This clone was detected only once. Its antigen remains unknown. This PCR relied on a set of 60 Vbeta primers and 13 Jbeta primers. The assay was immunoSEQ multiplex PCR, and TCRdb's table has in-frame clones only and misses some. The sample shows about 120,000 clones, around 86% of them seen only once. Material: PBMCs. The gene calls are TRBV7-2 and TRBJ2-7, with D maybe TRBD1 (6 bases). This receptor was identified in a man aged 25 to 45 in good health and CMV-seronegative. The CDR3 is CASSLEQGTGYYEQYF. In DNA form, the CDR3 reads TGTGCCAGCAGCTTAGAGCAGGGGACCGGGTACTACGAGCAGTACTTC.